What follows is one T cell receptor (beta chain) and its context. Its antigen is undetermined. Generated by immunoSEQ multiplex PCR, the TCRdb table keeps only in-frame clones and is missing some. The table records around 100,000 clones, about 90% of them present only once. The record originates from a study of graft-versus-host responses after intestinal transplantation. Trimming stripped 8 bases from V and 4 bases from J, with 9 bases between. CDR1 and CDR2 (germline): SNHLY, FYNNEI. This CDR3 is 11 amino acids long. The rearrangement links TRBV2 to TRBJ2-7, with D possibly TRBD1 on 6 matching bases. The sample here was unstimulated CD4+ T cells sorted from spleen or lymph node cells, taken before transplant. This TCR was sampled from a human donor who was the organ donor for an intestinal transplant. The CDR3 here is CASEGQYEQYF. The CDR3 region has the DNA TGTGCCAGCGAAGGACAGTACGAGCAGTACTTC. The full variable domain, with the rest looked up from reference TRBV2 and TRBJ2-7, is EPEVTQTPSHQVTQMGQEVILRCVPISNHLYFYWYRQILGQKVEFLVSFYNNEISEKSEIFDDQFSVERPDGSNFTLKIRSTKLEDSAMYFCASEGQYEQYFGPGTRLTVT.